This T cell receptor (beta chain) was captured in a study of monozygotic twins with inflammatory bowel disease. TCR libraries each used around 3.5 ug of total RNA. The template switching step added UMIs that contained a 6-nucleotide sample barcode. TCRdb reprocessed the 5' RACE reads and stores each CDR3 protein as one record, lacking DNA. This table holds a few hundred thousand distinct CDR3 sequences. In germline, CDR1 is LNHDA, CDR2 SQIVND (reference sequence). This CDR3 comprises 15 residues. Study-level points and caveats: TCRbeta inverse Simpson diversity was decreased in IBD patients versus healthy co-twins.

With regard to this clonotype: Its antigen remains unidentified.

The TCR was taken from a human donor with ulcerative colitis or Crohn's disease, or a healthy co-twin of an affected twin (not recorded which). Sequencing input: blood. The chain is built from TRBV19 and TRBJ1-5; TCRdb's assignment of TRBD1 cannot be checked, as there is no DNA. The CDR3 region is CASGPGTGVDQPQHF.